The rows below give T cell receptor beta chains drawn from one sample of a study of cytomegalovirus exposure and HLA in healthy donors. The protocol was immunoSEQ multiplex PCR, while the TCRdb copy is restricted to in-frame clones and leaves out a portion. The sample consists of fewer than 200,000 clones, approximately 80% of them appearing once. The sequencing input was PBMCs. These receptors came from a man younger than 30 in good health and CMV-seropositive. Both conserved end residues are part of each CDR3. A D gene is named only where the DNA matches it firmly. A clone size is listed for some rows: how often the clone was seen (once, few, many), or a class if it is expanded.

size: NA
J: TRBJ2-4
V: TRBV2
D: NA
CDR3: CASWNFGADIQYF
DNA: TGTGCCAGTTGGAATTTTGGGGCTGACATTCAGTACTTC

size: NA
J: TRBJ1-2
V: TRBV10-2
D: NA
CDR3: CASNPGVALGYTF
DNA: TGCGCCAGCAACCCGGGGGTGGCGTTGGGCTACACCTTC

size: NA
J: TRBJ2-2
V: TRBV6-5
D: TRBD1
CDR3: CASSYQGANTGELFF
DNA: TGTGCCAGCAGTTACCAGGGGGCGAACACCGGGGAGCTGTTTTTT

size: NA
J: TRBJ1-4
V: TRBV25-1
D: TRBD1
CDR3: CASSGRQGEGEKLFF
DNA: TGTGCCAGCAGTGGGAGACAGGGGGAAGGGGAAAAACTGTTTTTT

size: NA
J: TRBJ2-1
V: TRBV5-1
D: TRBD2
CDR3: CASSLRSGRQYNEQFF
DNA: TGCGCCAGCAGCTTGAGGAGCGGGAGGCAATACAATGAGCAGTTCTTC

size: NA
J: TRBJ1-4
V: TRBV11-1
D: NA
CDR3: CASSLRIADNNEKLFF
DNA: TGTGCCAGCAGCCTACGAATCGCGGACAACAATGAAAAACTGTTTTTT

size: NA
J: TRBJ1-4
V: TRBV27
D: NA
CDR3: CASSRRGGAEKLFF
DNA: TGTGCCAGCAGCCGGAGGGGGGGAGCTGAAAAACTGTTTTTT

size: NA
J: TRBJ1-1
V: TRBV5-1
D: NA
CDR3: CASSLAGGGSTEAFF
DNA: TGCGCCAGCAGCTTGGCCGGGGGCGGGAGCACTGAAGCTTTCTTT

size: NA
J: TRBJ2-1
V: TRBV10-3
D: TRBD2
CDR3: CAINNPSGLYNEQFF
DNA: TGTGCCATCAATAACCCTAGCGGTTTATACAATGAGCAGTTCTTC

size: NA
J: TRBJ1-1
V: TRBV19
D: NA
CDR3: CASSIGSEAFF
DNA: TGTGCCAGTAGTATTGGCAGTGAAGCTTTCTTT

size: few
J: TRBJ2-7
V: TRBV10-2
D: TRBD1
CDR3: CASRRGQGVYEQYF
DNA: TGCGCCAGCAGGCGGGGACAGGGGGTCTACGAGCAGTACTTC

size: few
J: TRBJ1-5
V: TRBV2
D: TRBD1
CDR3: CASSRQGSNQPQHF
DNA: TGTGCCAGCAGTCGACAGGGGAGCAATCAGCCCCAGCATTTT

size: NA
J: TRBJ1-5
V: TRBV19
D: TRBD1
CDR3: CASIDRASGGGNQPQHF
DNA: TGTGCCAGTATAGACAGGGCCTCAGGAGGGGGCAATCAGCCCCAGCATTTT

size: NA
J: TRBJ1-2
V: TRBV27
D: NA
CDR3: CASSLFVTDYGYTF
DNA: TGTGCCAGCAGTTTATTTGTAACAGACTATGGCTACACCTTC

size: few
J: TRBJ1-5
V: TRBV19
D: TRBD1
CDR3: CASTNPRTGLHQPQHF
DNA: TGTGCCAGTACCAACCCCCGGACAGGGCTTCATCAGCCCCAGCATTTT

size: NA
J: TRBJ1-6
V: TRBV4-1
D: NA
CDR3: CASSQYNRPQGDSPLHF
DNA: TGCGCCAGCAGCCAATACAACAGACCTCAAGGGGATTCACCCCTCCACTTT

size: few
J: TRBJ2-4
V: TRBV6-6
D: NA
CDR3: CASSYSRPEKNIQYF
DNA: TGTGCCAGCAGTTACTCGAGGCCAGAAAAAAACATTCAGTACTTC

size: once
J: TRBJ2-5
V: TRBV18
D: NA
CDR3: CASSRDRETQYF
DNA: TGTGCCAGCTCACGAGACAGAGAGACCCAGTACTTC

size: NA
J: TRBJ2-1
V: TRBV14
D: TRBD2
CDR3: CASRGTGTSGYNEQFF
DNA: TGTGCCAGCAGGGGAACCGGGACTAGCGGTTACAATGAGCAGTTCTTC

size: once
J: TRBJ2-5
V: TRBV7-9
D: NA
CDR3: CSSSLVRGGVETQYF
DNA: TGTTCCAGCAGCTTAGTCAGGGGTGGTGTGGAGACCCAGTACTTC

size: NA
J: TRBJ1-2
V: TRBV19
D: TRBD1
CDR3: CATHRTGYGYTF
DNA: TGTGCCACCCATCGGACAGGCTATGGCTACACCTTC

size: few
J: TRBJ2-3
V: TRBV6-4
D: TRBD1
CDR3: CASSSGQGSTDTQYF
DNA: TGTGCCAGCAGCTCGGGACAGGGAAGCACAGATACGCAGTATTTT

size: NA
J: TRBJ1-1
V: TRBV5-4
D: NA
CDR3: CASSLDPGRNTEAFF
DNA: TGTGCCAGCAGCTTGGATCCGGGGAGGAACACTGAAGCTTTCTTT

size: NA
J: TRBJ1-4
V: TRBV13
D: NA
CDR3: CASSLGQGNEKLFF
DNA: TGTGCCAGCAGCTTAGGTCAGGGTAATGAAAAACTGTTTTTT

size: NA
J: TRBJ2-7
V: TRBV11-2
D: NA
CDR3: CASSLSGTREQYF
DNA: TGTGCCAGCAGCTTATCAGGCACTCGGGAGCAGTACTTC

size: NA
J: TRBJ1-1
V: TRBV6-5
D: NA
CDR3: CASSYEDRVPNTEAFF
DNA: TGTGCCAGCAGCTACGAAGACCGGGTCCCCAACACTGAAGCTTTCTTT

size: NA
J: TRBJ1-4
V: TRBV11-2
D: NA
CDR3: CASSLGTGKGEKLFF
DNA: TGTGCCAGCAGCTTAGGAACAGGGAAGGGTGAAAAACTGTTTTTT

size: NA
J: TRBJ2-7
V: TRBV2
D: TRBD1
CDR3: CASGQGTLAYEQYF
DNA: TGTGCCAGCGGACAGGGGACCTTGGCCTACGAGCAGTACTTC

size: NA
J: TRBJ2-1
V: TRBV2
D: NA
CDR3: CASSEESRSSYNEQFF
DNA: TGTGCCAGCAGTGAAGAGAGTAGGAGCTCCTACAATGAGCAGTTCTTC

size: NA
J: TRBJ2-1
V: TRBV9
D: TRBD2
CDR3: CASSLEGLAGSLNEQFF
DNA: TGTGCCAGCAGCTTAGAGGGACTAGCGGGATCTCTCAATGAGCAGTTCTTC